A single sample is the source of the 25 T cell receptor beta chains below, sequenced in a study of T cell responses to AZD1222 COVID-19 vaccine. Sequencing was performed with immunoSEQ multiplex PCR; in TCRdb, only in-frame clones are kept and a portion is missing. The sample includes approximately 150,000 clones, 85% to 95% of them seen just once. This material consisted of peripheral blood, taken on day 0 of AZD1222 vaccination. Source of these receptors: an adult in good health.

As regards this clone: This same CDR3 is encoded by further DNA sequences in the sample. The chain's CDR3 is CASSLSSYNEQFF. The CDR3 coding sequence is TGTGCCAGCAGTTTGAGCTCCTACAATGAGCAGTTCTTC. V gene TRBV27 combines with J gene TRBJ2-1; D unclear. Germline V gene data show CDR1 as MNHEY and CDR2 as SMNVEV (reference sequence). This CDR3 has 13 residues. Trimming cost V 3 bases and J 0 bases, with 3 bases left between them.

This chain links TRBV7-9 with TRBJ1-6; D not resolved. From germline, CDR1 is SEHNR and CDR2 FQNEAQ (reference sequence). CDR3 length equals 15 residues. Trimming removed 5 bases at V and 5 bases at J, with 13 bases between. CDR3 sequence: CASSTDAGNNSPLHF. The CDR3 DNA is TGTGCCAGCAGCACGGACGCGGGAAATAATTCACCCCTCCACTTT.

The chain employs TRBV19 and TRBJ1-4; TRBD1 matches 10 bases. After removal of 5 bases from V and 7 bases from J, the junction contained 10 bases not matched to a gene. Germline V lookup: CDR1 LNHDA, CDR2 SQIVND (reference sequence). This CDR3 spans 16 amino acids. The CDR3 nucleotides are TGTGCCAGTAGTGCTTCGGGACAGGGGATAAGTGAAAAACTGTTTTTT. It codes for CASSASGQGISEKLFF.

The CDR3 coding sequence is TGTGCCAGCCGCCCCCCAACGGGCCGCTACAATGAGCAGTTCTTC. The encoded protein is CASRPPTGRYNEQFF. The chain joins TRBV6-5 to TRBJ2-1, with D unresolved. This CDR3 has 15 amino acids. V was shortened by 8 bases and J by 3 bases, with 17 bases between the two germline ends. Germline loops: CDR1 MNHEY, CDR2 SVGAGI.

The rearrangement links TRBV12-3 or TRBV12-4 to TRBJ2-7; weak D call: TRBD2 (5 bases). Trimming took 5 bases from V and 2 from J, leaving 10 bases between them. CDR3 length: 13 residues. The CDR3 DNA reads as TGTGCCAGCAGTAGTAAGGGAGCCTACGAGCAGTACTTC. Translation: CASSSKGAYEQYF.

The CDR3 bases are TGTGCCAGCAGTTTACCAGGCTCTGGAAACACCATATATTTT. Translation gives CASSLPGSGNTIYF. The rearrangement uses TRBV28 and TRBJ1-3; D unclear. Germline CDR1 MDHEN, CDR2 SYDVKM. CDR3 length equals 14 residues. V was shortened by 2 bases and J by 0 bases, with 5 bases between the two germline ends. The whole variable domain, filled in from reference TRBV28 and TRBJ1-3, reads DVKVTQSSRYLVKRTGEKVFLECVQDMDHENMFWYRQDPGLGLRLIYFSYDVKMKEKGDIPEGYSVSREKKERFSLILESASTNQTSMYLCASSLPGSGNTIYFGEGSWLTVV.

This sequence joins TRBV6-1 and TRBJ2-7; TRBD1 might be the D (5 bases). The CDR3 runs 13 residues. Germline assignment: CDR1 MNHNS and CDR2 SASEGT. V lost 3 bases, J lost 0 bases, and 6 bases lay in between. The CDR3 nucleotides are TGTGCCAGCAGTGACAGGGACTCCTACGAGCAGTACTTC. It is translated as CASSDRDSYEQYF.

The chain combines TRBV18 with TRBJ2-7; 9 nucleotides agree with TRBD1. CDR1 and CDR2 from the germline V gene are KGHSH and LQKENI. J gave up 4 bases and V 2 bases, and 6 bases lay outside the gene matches. The CDR3 extends over 15 amino acids. Here the CDR3 DNA reads TGTGCCAGCTCACCAACAAGGACAGGGGAATACGAGCAGTACTTC. Encoded protein: CASSPTRTGEYEQYF.

This chain uses TRBV19 with TRBJ2-3; perhaps TRBD2 as D (6 bases). Germline CDR1 is LNHDA and CDR2 is SQIVND (reference sequence). V was shortened by 8 bases and J by 7 bases, with 25 bases between the two germline ends. The CDR3 covers 16 residues. The CDR3 coding sequence is TGTGCCAGTCTAGGCAATCGCTTCGGGAGACGAAATACGCAGTATTTT. As protein: CASLGNRFGRRNTQYF. The full variable domain, with the rest looked up from reference TRBV19 and TRBJ2-3, is DGGITQSPKYLFRKEGQNVTLSCEQNLNHDAMYWYRQDPGQGLRLIYYSQIVNDFQKGDIAEGYSVSREKKESFPLTVTSAQKNPTAFYLCASLGNRFGRRNTQYFGPGTRLTVL.

This rearrangement joins TRBV2 to TRBJ2-3; TRBD2 matches at 10 bases. V trimming: 6 bases; J trimming: 2 bases; junction bases outside the gene matches: 5. CDR3 length: 15 residues. Germline V gene data show CDR1 as SNHLY and CDR2 as FYNNEI. CDR3 in amino acids: CASRIAGGATDTQYF. Here the CDR3 DNA reads TGTGCCAGCAGAATAGCGGGAGGTGCCACAGATACGCAGTATTTT.

The chain uses TRBV7-3 and TRBJ2-1, with D perhaps TRBD2 (6 bases). The CDR3 loop spans 14 amino acids. The V and J ends lost 0 bases and 7 bases respectively, with 10 bases between them. Germline CDR1 reads SGHTA; CDR2 reads FQGTGA. Here the CDR3 DNA reads TGTGCCAGCAGCTTAACGCGGGGAGGTAATGAGCAGTTCTTC. Residues: CASSLTRGGNEQFF. The full variable domain, in which reference TRBV7-3 and TRBJ2-1 provide the parts outside the CDR3, is GAGVSQTPSNKVTEKGKYVELRCDPISGHTALYWYRQSLGQGPEFLIYFQGTGAADDSGLPNDRFFAVRPEGSVSTLKIQRTERGDSAVYLCASSLTRGGNEQFFGPGTRLTVL.

The gene calls are TRBV24-1 and TRBJ1-2, with 12 bases fitting TRBD1. This CDR3 has 14 residues. Germline assignment: CDR1 KGHDR and CDR2 SFDVKD. With V trimmed by 7 bases and J by 2 bases, 1 base remained unmatched. The CDR3 sequence: CATRGTGGNYGYTF. As DNA, the CDR3 is TGTGCCACCAGGGGGACAGGGGGCAACTATGGCTACACCTTC.

This chain uses TRBV5-1 with TRBJ2-2; TRBD2 is a possible D gene (6 bases). Germline V gene lookup returns CDR1 SGHRS and CDR2 YFSETQ. This CDR3 region has 13 residues. With 4 bases removed from V and 10 bases from J, the gap between germline ends came to 14 bases. The CDR3 is CASSPGESVELFF. The CDR3 DNA follows: TGCGCCAGCAGCCCGGGGGAGTCTGTGGAGCTGTTTTTT.

V and J are TRBV27 and TRBJ2-4; unclear D gene. This CDR3 has 15 amino acids. Trimming took off 5 bases at V and 1 base at J, with 12 bases between the two ends. CDR1 and CDR2 (germline): MNHEY, SMNVEV (reference sequence). Here the CDR3 DNA reads TGTGCCAGCAGTAACTATGTAACGGCCAAAAACATTCAGTACTTC. Amino acid sequence: CASSNYVTAKNIQYF.

The chain is built from TRBV30 and TRBJ2-1, with 10 bases lining up with TRBD2. J lost 8 bases, V lost 2 bases, and 6 bases had no gene match. CDR1 GTSNPN and CDR2 SVGIG come from the germline V gene (reference sequence). The CDR3 extends over 14 amino acids. As DNA, the CDR3 is TGTGCCTGGAGTCCTAGCGGGAGTCTAGATGAGCAGTTCTTC. Translated, it gives CAWSPSGSLDEQFF.

This chain uses TRBV7-2 with TRBJ2-7; D unresolved. V lost 5 bases and J lost 3, with 17 bases in between. Germline V gene lookup returns CDR1 SGHTA and CDR2 FQGNSA. The CDR3 runs 15 residues. In DNA, the CDR3 is TGTGCCAGCAGCCCCTCGCTAGGCGCGGTCTACGAGCAGTACTTC. It translates to CASSPSLGAVYEQYF.

This chain uses TRBV7-3 with TRBJ2-2; TRBD1 is a possible D gene (5 bases). The V and J ends lost 2 bases and 9 bases respectively, with 10 bases between them. Germline V CDR1 and CDR2: SGHTA, FQGTGA. The CDR3 contains 13 residues. CDR3 in DNA: TGTGCCAGCAGCTTACAAGGGGTCAGGGAGCTGTTTTTT. This sequence encodes CASSLQGVRELFF.

This sequence joins TRBV9 and TRBJ1-2, with 7 bases aligning to TRBD1. V lost 0 bases and J lost 3; bases outside the gene matches: 2. The CDR3 length is 14 residues. The germline V gene has CDR1 SGDLS and CDR2 YYNGEE. CDR3 bases: TGTGCCAGCAGCGTAGTTGACAGGGACTATGGCTACACCTTC. Protein sequence: CASSVVDRDYGYTF. Based on the CDR3 plus reference TRBV9 and TRBJ1-2, the full variable domain is DSGVTQTPKHLITATGQRVTLRCSPRSGDLSVYWYQQSLDQGLQFLIQYYNGEERAKGNILERFSAQQFPDLHSELNLSSLELGDSALYFCASSVVDRDYGYTFGSGTRLTVV.

The chain carries TRBV5-1 and TRBJ2-7, with 12 bases matching TRBD1. The V gene's germline CDR1 is SGHRS and CDR2 YFSETQ. V was pared by 5 bases and J by 6 bases, with 15 bases of the junction left unmatched. CDR3 length: 17 amino acids. CDR3: CASSGAIAGQGATEQYF. The CDR3 DNA sequence: TGCGCCAGCAGTGGAGCAATAGCGGGACAGGGGGCCACCGAGCAGTACTTC.

As regards this clone: The same CDR3 is also encoded by other DNA sequences in this sample. The V and J genes are TRBV27 and TRBJ1-5; D unclear. CDR3 length: 13 amino acids. Germline CDR1 is MNHEY and CDR2 is SMNVEV (reference sequence). The V end lost 0 bases, the J end lost 5 bases, and 5 bases lay between the germline ends. CDR3 sequence reads: CASSLSRYQPQHF. The CDR3 nucleotides read TGTGCCAGCAGTTTATCGAGATATCAGCCCCAGCATTTT.

This chain uses TRBV7-9 with TRBJ2-1; unclear D gene. Germline V CDR1 and CDR2: SEHNR, FQNEAQ (reference sequence). CDR3 length equals 15 residues. Trimming took 0 bases from V and 0 from J, leaving 6 bases between them. Written as DNA, the CDR3 is TGTGCCAGCAGCTTAGCGGCCAGCTCCTACAATGAGCAGTTCTTC. Encoded protein: CASSLAASSYNEQFF.

This chain links TRBV9 with TRBJ1-2; D call uncertain. This CDR3 is 15 amino acids long. The V gene lost 3 bases and the J gene lost 0 bases, with 12 bases spanning the gap. Germline values: CDR1 SGDLS, CDR2 YYNGEE. The CDR3 nucleotides read TGTGCCAGCAGCGCCCATCCCGGGACTAACTATGGCTACACCTTC. Residues: CASSAHPGTNYGYTF.

The V and J genes are TRBV10-3 and TRBJ1-5; 7 nucleotides match TRBD1. The CDR3 has 15 amino acids. Germline CDR1 and CDR2: ENHRY and SYGVKD. J gave up 4 bases and V 6 bases, and 9 bases lay outside the gene matches. CDR3 residues: CAISASDRLNQPQHF. In DNA form, the CDR3 reads TGTGCCATCAGCGCCTCGGACAGGCTAAATCAGCCCCAGCATTTT.

The chain recombines TRBV25-1 with TRBJ1-5, with D unresolved. Trimming pared 3 bases from V and 0 bases from J, leaving 9 bases between. The CDR3 sequence is 15 residues long. Germline CDR1 reads MGHDK; CDR2 reads SYGVNS. The CDR3 region has the DNA TGTGCCAGCAGTGAGGATTTACATAGCAATCAGCCCCAGCATTTT. This codes for CASSEDLHSNQPQHF.

V and J are TRBV3-1 (or the pseudogene TRBV3-2) and TRBJ2-5; D gene ambiguous. V was shortened by 1 base and J by 4 bases, with 1 base between the two germline ends. CDR1 and CDR2 (germline): LGHDT, YNNKEL (reference sequence). This CDR3 has 11 residues. CDR3 region: CASSQAETQYF. As DNA, the CDR3 is TGTGCCAGCAGCCAAGCAGAGACCCAGTACTTC.